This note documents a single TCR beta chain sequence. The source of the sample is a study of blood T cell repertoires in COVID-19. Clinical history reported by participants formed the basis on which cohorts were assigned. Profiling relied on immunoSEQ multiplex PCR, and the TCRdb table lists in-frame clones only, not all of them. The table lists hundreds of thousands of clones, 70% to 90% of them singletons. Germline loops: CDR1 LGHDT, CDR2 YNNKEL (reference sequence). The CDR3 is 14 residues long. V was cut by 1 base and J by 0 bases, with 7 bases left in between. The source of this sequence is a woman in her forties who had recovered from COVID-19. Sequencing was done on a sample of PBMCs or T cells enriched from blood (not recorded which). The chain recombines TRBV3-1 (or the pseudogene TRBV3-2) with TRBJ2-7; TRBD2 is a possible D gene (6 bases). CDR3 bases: TGTGCCAGCAGCCAAGTCGGGAGCTCCTACGAGCAGTACTTC. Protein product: CASSQVGSSYEQYF.